Listed here are 24 T cell receptor beta chains from one sample, sequenced in a study of T cells in Graves' hyperthyroidism and ophthalmopathy. The TCR beta CDR3 regions underwent amplification using RNA transcripts as the source. TCR CDR3 regions were first amplified by RT-PCR with HTBI primers. TCRdb redid the calling of the multiplex PCR reads with MiXCR, one entry per CDR3 protein. The repertoire consists of 550,000 to 700,000 distinct CDR3 sequences, with just over 45% occurring once and the leading ten covering around 19%. The sequencing sample was made of peripheral blood or thyroid tissue (not recorded which). The receptors shown here come from an adult woman with Graves' disease, either hyperthyroidism or ophthalmopathy (not recorded which).

This clonotype has ten or more counts. This chain joins TRBV10-3 and TRBJ2-5, with TRBD1 as a possible D gene (5 bases). CDR3 length equals 14 residues. Trimming removed 7 bases at V and 2 bases at J, with 14 bases between. The germline gives CDR1 ENHRY, CDR2 SYGVKD. The CDR3 protein is CAIKQGAEQETQYF. CDR3 bases: TGTGCCATCAAACAAGGGGCAGAGCAAGAGACCCAGTACTTC.

This clonotype was seen ten or more times. The rearrangement joins TRBV2 to TRBJ2-5; TRBD2 is a possible D gene (7 bases). With 5 bases removed from V and 1 base from J, the gap between germline ends came to 14 bases. CDR1 and CDR2 (germline): SNHLY, FYNNEI. CDR3 length: 15 amino acids. The chain's CDR3 is CASSLGGVIQETQYF. The CDR3 DNA sequence: TGTGCCAGCAGTCTAGGGGGGGTGATCCAAGAGACCCAGTACTTC.

Regarding this clonotype: A junction boundary mismatches the germline segment, possibly from a read error. The chain links TRBV25-1 to TRBJ1-1; D remains ambiguous. The germline V gene has CDR1 MGHDK and CDR2 SYGVNS. This CDR3 spans 16 amino acids. DNA of the CDR3: TGCGCCAGCAGTGAATATCGGACTGTTGTGAACACTGAAGCTTTCTTT. It yields the protein CASSEYRTVVNTEAFF.

In this sample, this clonotype turned up many times. The chain couples TRBV11-2 to TRBJ1-5, with a weak D call TRBD1 (6 bases). V was shortened by 3 bases and J by 2 bases, with 11 bases between the two germline ends. The CDR3 runs 15 residues. Germline CDR1 and CDR2: SGHAT and FQNNGV. As DNA, the CDR3 is TGTGCCAGCAGCTTTTGGACAGCGCGCAATCAGCCCCAGCATTTT. This codes for CASSFWTARNQPQHF.

The V gene is TRBV10-1, the J gene TRBJ2-5; no reliable D call. In germline, CDR1 is WNHNN, CDR2 SYGVQD (reference sequence). Trimming removed 2 bases from V and 7 bases from J, with 8 bases in between. The CDR3 length is 12 residues. In nucleotides, the CDR3 is TGCGCCAGCAGTGAGGGGTTCAGGACCCAGTACTTC. It encodes CASSEGFRTQYF.

The CDR3 here is CSVAGVPNTEAFF. The CDR3, as DNA: TGCAGCGTTGCTGGGGTACCGAACACTGAAGCTTTCTTT. This rearrangement joins TRBV29-1 to TRBJ1-1; D not certain. Germline V CDR1 and CDR2: SQVTM, ANQGSEA. The CDR3 extends over 13 amino acids. Trimming stripped 4 bases from V and 1 base from J, with 10 bases between.

This clonotype was recorded once. This chain joins TRBV7-2 and TRBJ1-6; D is possibly TRBD1 (5 bases). The CDR3 is 15 residues long. With 0 bases removed from V and 8 bases from J, the gap between germline ends came to 11 bases. Per germline, CDR1 SGHTA and CDR2 FQGNSA. CDR3 sequence (DNA): TGTGCCAGCAGCTTAGCGTACAGGAAGGATTCACCCCTCCACTTT. Its protein is CASSLAYRKDSPLHF.

The rearrangement links TRBV10-3 to TRBJ2-7; 8 positions match TRBD1. Germline CDR1 reads ENHRY; CDR2 reads SYGVKD. The CDR3 loop spans 12 amino acids. J lost 11 bases, V lost 3 bases, and 6 bases had no gene match. The CDR3 spells CAISDTRGPKYF. The CDR3 DNA is TGTGCCATCAGTGACACCAGGGGGCCCAAGTACTTC.

This clonotype was seen repeatedly, ten times or more. This chain joins TRBV20-1 and TRBJ2-5; D not certain. This CDR3 is built from 15 residues. Germline V CDR1 and CDR2: DFQATT, SNEGSKA (reference sequence). V was shortened by 4 bases and J by 4 bases, with 19 bases between the two germline ends. The CDR3 loop is CSAINDDLVRETQYF. CDR3 nucleotides: TGCAGTGCTATAAACGACGATTTAGTGCGAGAGACCCAGTACTTC.

The chain employs TRBV7-2 and TRBJ1-2; no firm D call. This CDR3 has 13 amino acids. The germline V gene has CDR1 SGHTA and CDR2 FQGNSA. V was pared by 3 bases and J by 4 bases, with 9 bases between. The CDR3 DNA follows: TGTGCCAGCAGCTTTGGGCCCGTCTATGGCTACACCTTC. Its translation is CASSFGPVYGYTF.

This clonotype was seen just once. The chain recombines TRBV10-3 with TRBJ2-7; TRBD2 agrees at 14 bases. The J segment lost 0 bases and the V segment lost 2 bases, leaving 0 bases of the junction unmatched. The CDR3 runs to 16 residues. CDR1 and CDR2 from the germline V gene are ENHRY and SYGVKD. For the CDR3, the DNA is TGTGCCATCAGTGAGGGGACTAGCGGGAGCTCCTACGAGCAGTACTTC. This sequence encodes CAISEGTSGSSYEQYF.

This clonotype was picked up many times. The chain couples TRBV27 to TRBJ1-1, with TRBD1 matching 7 bases. CDR3 size: 13 residues. The germline CDR1 and CDR2 sequences are MNHEY and SMNVEV (reference sequence). V gave up 5 bases and J gave up 3 bases; unmatched junction bases: 3. CDR3 protein: CASSNQGDTEAFF. CDR3 bases: TGTGCCAGCAGTAACCAGGGGGACACTGAAGCTTTCTTT.

The rearrangement links TRBV7-3 to TRBJ2-3, with 12 bases fitting TRBD1. The CDR3 loop spans 17 amino acids. CDR1 and CDR2 (germline): SGHTA, FQGTGA. With 6 bases clipped from V and 4 bases from J, the junction kept 11 bases outside the gene matches. CDR3 coding DNA: TGTGCCAGCAGTTATCTCCGGGACAGGGGGCGCCCAGATACGCAGTATTTT. Protein: CASSYLRDRGRPDTQYF.

This clonotype has more than one count but fewer than ten. V usage is TRBV25-1 and J usage is TRBJ1-5; perhaps TRBD1 as D (5 bases). Trimming pared 6 bases from V and 1 base from J, leaving 13 bases between. Germline V gene data show CDR1 as MGHDK and CDR2 as SYGVNS. The CDR3 totals 15 residues. CDR3 in amino acids: CASSGGGTSNQPQHF. The DNA for the CDR3 is TGTGCCAGCAGCGGGGGGGGTACGAGCAATCAGCCCCAGCATTTT.

In this sample, this clonotype turned up many times. V and J are TRBV20-1 and TRBJ2-7; possible D gene TRBD2, 5 bases. CDR1 and CDR2 (germline): DFQATT, SNEGSKA (reference sequence). The CDR3 has 12 residues. The V and J ends lost 3 bases and 2 bases respectively, with 8 bases between them. The CDR3 DNA reads TGCAGTGCTAGGACTAAACCCTACGAGCAGTACTTC. It is translated as CSARTKPYEQYF.

This rearrangement joins TRBV20-1 to TRBJ1-5; unclear D gene. CDR3 size: 14 residues. Germline lookup yields CDR1 DFQATT and CDR2 SNEGSKA (reference sequence). The germline V and J ends were trimmed by 0 bases and 1 base, with 7 bases remaining between them. DNA of the CDR3: TGCAGTGCTAGAGAAGGCACGAGCAATCAGCCCCAGCATTTT. Translated: CSAREGTSNQPQHF.

This chain links TRBV7-4 with TRBJ1-5; D is uncertain. CDR3 length equals 15 residues. Trimming shortened V by 6 bases and J by 0 bases, and 12 bases separated the two germline ends. The germline V gene encodes CDR1 SGHVT and CDR2 SQSDAQ. The CDR3 DNA reads as TGTGCCAGCAGTGCGGGAGATTATAGCAATCAGCCCCAGCATTTT. It is translated as CASSAGDYSNQPQHF.

In its sample, this clonotype was seen a few times. V gene TRBV28 combines with J gene TRBJ1-5; maybe TRBD1 (6 bases). The CDR3 is 16 amino acids. Germline assignment: CDR1 MDHEN and CDR2 SYDVKM. Trimming stripped 6 bases from V and 4 bases from J, with 19 bases between. CDR3 nucleotide sequence: TGTGCCAGCAGGCTCTTCGGGGGCTCCCGGAATCAGCCCCAGCATTTT. Its protein product is CASRLFGGSRNQPQHF. The whole variable domain, filled in from reference TRBV28 and TRBJ1-5, reads DVKVTQSSRYLVKRTGEKVFLECVQDMDHENMFWYRQDPGLGLRLIYFSYDVKMKEKGDIPEGYSVSREKKERFSLILESASTNQTSMYLCASRLFGGSRNQPQHFGDGTRLSIL.

This clonotype was picked up a small number of times. The chain uses TRBV2 and TRBJ1-5; D remains unclear. Between the trimmed V and J ends, which lost 8 bases and 7 bases, there was a span of 6 bases. Germline V gene lookup returns CDR1 SNHLY and CDR2 FYNNEI. The CDR3 is 10 amino acids. The CDR3 bases are TGTGCCAGCGGTTCCCAGCCCCAGCATTTT. Protein sequence: CASGSQPQHF.

This clonotype was seen ten or more times. The rearrangement uses TRBV14 and TRBJ1-1, with D unresolved. The germline gives CDR1 SGHDN, CDR2 FVKESK. The CDR3 sequence is 13 residues long. The V end lost 1 base, the J end lost 3 bases, and 6 bases lay between the germline ends. The CDR3 here is CASSQVVYTEAFF. In DNA form, the CDR3 reads TGTGCCAGCAGCCAAGTGGTGTACACTGAAGCTTTCTTT.

This clonotype was observed at least ten times. V is TRBV25-1 and J is TRBJ1-2, with D tentatively TRBD1 (5 bases). Trimming took off 3 bases at V and 4 bases at J, with 12 bases between the two ends. The CDR3 spans 14 residues. CDR1 MGHDK and CDR2 SYGVNS come from the germline V gene. The CDR3 here is CASSEQGTSYGYTF. CDR3 in DNA: TGTGCCAGCAGTGAGCAGGGCACCAGCTATGGCTACACCTTC.

The CDR3 is CATLQEGQPQHF. In nucleotides, the CDR3 is TGTGCCACACTACAGGAGGGTCAGCCCCAGCATTTT. This sequence joins TRBV28 and TRBJ1-5; D is possibly TRBD1 (5 bases). The CDR3 totals 12 residues. Germline CDR1 MDHEN, CDR2 SYDVKM. Trimming removed 10 bases from V and 6 bases from J, with 13 bases in between.

This clonotype was observed a handful of times. J is TRBJ1-6 and V is TRBV25-1; a possible D gene is TRBD1 (5 bases). This CDR3 is 15 amino acids long. The V end lost 3 bases, the J end lost 9 bases, and 15 bases lay between the germline ends. The germline gives CDR1 MGHDK, CDR2 SYGVNS. The CDR3, as DNA: TGTGCCAGCAGTGACCGGCCAGGGTCATTTTCACCCCTCCACTTT. It codes for CASSDRPGSFSPLHF. The full variable domain, rest sourced from reference TRBV25-1 and TRBJ1-6, is EADIYQTPRYLVIGTGKKITLECSQTMGHDKMYWYQQDPGMELHLIHYSYGVNSTEKGDLSSESTVSRIRTEHFPLTLESARPSHTSQYLCASSDRPGSFSPLHFGNGTRLTVT.

The chain links TRBV7-9 to TRBJ2-7; no definite D call. Germline values: CDR1 SEHNR, CDR2 FQNEAQ (reference sequence). The length of the CDR3 is 14 residues. V was shortened by 4 bases and J by 2 bases, with 12 bases between the two germline ends. The CDR3: CASSYASTTYEQYF. DNA for the CDR3: TGTGCCAGCAGCTATGCCTCGACAACCTACGAGCAGTACTTC.